This TCR beta chain appears in the sequencing data of a study of control samples from healthy donors and cancer patients. V lost 2 bases, J lost 6 bases, and 7 bases stayed unmatched. This CDR3 is built from 14 residues. Germline V gene data show CDR1 as SNHLY and CDR2 as FYNNEI. Sequencing was performed with immunoSEQ multiplex PCR; in TCRdb, only in-frame clones are kept and a portion is missing. There are around 140,000 clones in the sample; over 80% occur only once, and approximately 2% lies in the top ten. The V gene is TRBV2, the J gene TRBJ2-7, with 7 nucleotides matching TRBD2. Material for sequencing was blood. This TCR was sampled from a woman aged 45-60 years in good health. In DNA form, the CDR3 reads TGTGCCAGCAGTGAATCGCTAGCGGTCGGCGAGCAGTACTTC. This translates into CASSESLAVGEQYF.